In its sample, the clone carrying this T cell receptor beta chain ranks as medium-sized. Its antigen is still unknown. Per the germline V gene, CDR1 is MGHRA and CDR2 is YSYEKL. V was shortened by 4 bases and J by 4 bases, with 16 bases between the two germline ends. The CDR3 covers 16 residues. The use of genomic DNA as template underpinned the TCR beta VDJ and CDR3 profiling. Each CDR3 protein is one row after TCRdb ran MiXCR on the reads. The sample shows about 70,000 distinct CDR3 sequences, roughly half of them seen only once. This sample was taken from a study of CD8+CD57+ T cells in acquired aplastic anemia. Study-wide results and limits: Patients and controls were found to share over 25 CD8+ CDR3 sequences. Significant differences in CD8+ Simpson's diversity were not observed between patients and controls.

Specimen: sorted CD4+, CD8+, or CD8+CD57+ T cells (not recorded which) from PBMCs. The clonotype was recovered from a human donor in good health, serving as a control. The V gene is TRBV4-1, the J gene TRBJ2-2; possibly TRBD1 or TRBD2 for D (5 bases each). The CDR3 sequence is CASSPFFGGGTGELFF. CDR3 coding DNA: TGCGCCAGCAGCCCCTTCTTTGGGGGTGGCACCGGGGAGCTGTTTTTT.